The 29 T cell receptor beta chains reported below all come from one sample, sequenced in a study of T cells expressing NK-cell markers. TCRdb re-analyzed the 5' RACE reads; it lists each CDR3 protein once, without DNA. This table lists around 380,000 distinct CDR3 sequences. Sequencing input: blood T cells: a sorted CD56 or NKG2C T cell subset, CD4+ or CD8+ T cells, or bulk PBMC T cells (not recorded which). Source of these receptors: a woman between 50 and 59 years old in good health.

The rearrangement links TRBV7-8 to TRBJ1-6. CDR1 is SGHVS and CDR2 is FQNEAQ in the germline V gene. The CDR3 is 15 residues long. The CDR3 loop reads CASSLAAGPNSPLHF.

CDR3: CASSLDGVLGNTEAFF. The chain has TRBV5-1 and TRBJ1-1. The CDR3 extends over 16 amino acids. Germline V gene data show CDR1 as SGHRS and CDR2 as YFSETQ.

V is TRBV12-3 or TRBV12-4 and J is TRBJ1-1. The CDR3 is 14 amino acids. CDR3 residues: CASGLSEGQTEAFF.

V gene TRBV20-1 combines with J gene TRBJ1-6; TCRdb indicates TRBD1, and absent DNA this call remains unverified. The germline V gene has CDR1 DFQATT and CDR2 SNEGSKA (reference sequence). The CDR3 is 16 residues long. This CDR3 reads CSATDPLQDPNSPLHF.

The chain recombines TRBV12-3 or TRBV12-4 with TRBJ1-4. The CDR3 is 14 residues long. The CDR3 loop reads CASSEAPSGEKLFF.

V is TRBV20-1 and J is TRBJ2-7. This CDR3 contains 13 residues. Germline values: CDR1 DFQATT, CDR2 SNEGSKA (reference sequence). CDR3 loop: CSARDLNSYEQYF.

The chain has TRBV4-1 and TRBJ2-3. The germline CDR1 and CDR2 sequences are MGHRA and YSYEKL. This CDR3 is built from 15 residues. The CDR3 sequence is CASSQDLANTDTQYF.

V usage is TRBV27 and J usage is TRBJ2-5; TCRdb names TRBD2, which stays unverified in the absence of DNA. This CDR3 has 13 residues. The germline CDR1 and CDR2 sequences are MNHEY and SMNVEV (reference sequence). The CDR3 sequence is CASRTAGRETQYF.

The V and J genes are TRBV5-1 and TRBJ2-1. Per germline, CDR1 SGHRS and CDR2 YFSETQ. The CDR3 is 11 residues long. CDR3: CASSFLGEQFF.

The chain joins TRBV12-3 or TRBV12-4 to TRBJ2-1; TCRdb lists TRBD1, though no DNA is available to test this call. This CDR3 is 14 amino acids long. This CDR3 is CASSLAPGHNEQFF.

This chain links TRBV12-3 or TRBV12-4 with TRBJ1-2; checking the TCRdb D call of TRBD1 is not possible without DNA. CDR3 length: 15 amino acids. CDR3 protein: CASSYLQGLLYGYTF.

The V gene is TRBV20-1, the J gene TRBJ2-3. The CDR3 loop spans 13 amino acids. Germline CDR1 is DFQATT and CDR2 is SNEGSKA (reference sequence). CDR3 region: CSARSTTTDTQYF.

The chain couples TRBV30 to TRBJ2-3; TCRdb calls TRBD1, which cannot be checked without DNA. The CDR3 length is 14 residues. Germline CDR1 is GTSNPN and CDR2 is SVGIG (reference sequence). The CDR3 spells CAWRMTVGTDTQYF.

The rearrangement links TRBV5-1 to TRBJ2-1; TCRdb's D call of TRBD2 is untestable without DNA. The CDR3 contains 16 residues. Germline loops: CDR1 SGHRS, CDR2 YFSETQ. CDR3 sequence reads: CASSLGQTSGTNEQFF.

This sequence joins TRBV7-2 and TRBJ1-2. The length of the CDR3 is 14 residues. Germline V gene sequence: CDR1 SGHTA, CDR2 FQGNSA. CDR3 in amino acids: CASSFALGSYGYTF.

The chain recombines TRBV4-1 with TRBJ2-7. CDR1 MGHRA and CDR2 YSYEKL come from the germline V gene. This CDR3 contains 16 residues. The CDR3 loop is CASSQESIGAGYEQYF.

The chain is built from TRBV29-1 and TRBJ2-7; with no DNA, the TCRdb D assignment of TRBD1 cannot be verified. In germline, CDR1 is SQVTM, CDR2 ANQGSEA. The CDR3 sequence is 13 residues long. CDR3: CSVGRELSYEQYF.

The V gene is TRBV5-6, the J gene TRBJ2-7; the TCRdb call, TRBD1, lacks DNA for checking. From germline, CDR1 is SGHDT and CDR2 YYEEEE. CDR3 length: 19 amino acids. CDR3 protein: CASSLRNRETGPILYEQYF.

The chain links TRBV5-1 to TRBJ2-5. This CDR3 spans 12 amino acids. The germline CDR1 and CDR2 sequences are SGHRS and YFSETQ. CDR3 sequence: CASSLSGETQYF.

The CDR3 reads CASSLTGGLVDTF. V gene TRBV28 combines with J gene TRBJ1-2; absent DNA, TCRdb's TRBD1 call cannot be checked. This CDR3 spans 13 amino acids. Germline V gene lookup returns CDR1 MDHEN and CDR2 SYDVKM.

The V and J genes are TRBV4-1 and TRBJ2-3; checking the TCRdb D call of TRBD2 is not possible without DNA. CDR1 and CDR2 (germline): MGHRA, YSYEKL. The CDR3 contains 17 residues. The CDR3 sequence: CASSQDQEAGGTDTQYF.

The J gene is TRBJ2-1, the V gene TRBV7-9; the D call of TRBD1 rests on TCRdb alone, since no DNA is present to check it. The CDR3 sequence is 15 residues long. Germline values: CDR1 SEHNR, CDR2 FQNEAQ (reference sequence). The CDR3 loop reads CASSLSQGAYNEQFF.

The V call is TRBV24-1, the J call TRBJ1-5; TCRdb calls TRBD1, which cannot be checked without DNA. The CDR3 runs 15 residues. CDR1 is KGHDR and CDR2 is SFDVKD in the germline V gene. CDR3 amino acids: CATSENGQGMRPQHF.

The chain uses TRBV19 and TRBJ2-7; TCRdb reports TRBD1, a call that lacks DNA to check it against. CDR3 length: 17 residues. Germline lookup yields CDR1 LNHDA and CDR2 SQIVND (reference sequence). CDR3 amino acids: CASSIGRAGQGSHEQYF.

V gene TRBV15 combines with J gene TRBJ2-5; as DNA is missing, the TRBD1 call by TCRdb cannot be tested. From germline, CDR1 is LNHNV and CDR2 YYDKDF (reference sequence). CDR3 length: 15 amino acids. The CDR3 sequence: CATSREQGTQETQYF.

CDR3 region: CASSPKSGRRRDEQYF. The rearrangement links TRBV11-2 to TRBJ2-7; no DNA is available, so the TRBD2 call from TCRdb remains unchecked. The germline CDR1 and CDR2 sequences are SGHAT and FQNNGV. The CDR3 sequence is 16 residues long.

J is TRBJ2-1 and V is TRBV7-8; TCRdb gives TRBD1 as the D gene, but with no DNA this cannot be confirmed. CDR3 length: 17 amino acids. Germline assignment: CDR1 SGHVS and CDR2 FQNEAQ. The CDR3 loop is CASRPDRGGGAGNEQFF.

The chain couples TRBV5-1 to TRBJ1-4; the TCRdb D gene call, TRBD1, has no DNA to confirm it. The germline CDR1 and CDR2 sequences are SGHRS and YFSETQ. This CDR3 spans 14 amino acids. The CDR3 protein is CASSFGGINEKLFF. Using reference TRBV5-1 and TRBJ1-4 for the parts outside the CDR3, the full variable domain is KAGVTQTPRYLIKTRGQQVTLSCSPISGHRSVSWYQQTPGQGLQFLFEYFSETQRNKGNFPGRFSGRQFSNSRSEMNVSTLELGDSALYLCASSFGGINEKLFFGSGTQLSVL.

V and J are TRBV5-5 and TRBJ1-5; with no DNA, the TCRdb D assignment of TRBD1 cannot be verified. The CDR3 is 16 amino acids. Germline V gene sequence: CDR1 SGHKS, CDR2 YYEKEE (reference sequence). CDR3 protein: CASSPWTLGSNQPQHF. Supplemented by reference TRBV5-5 and TRBJ1-5, the full variable domain reads DAGVTQSPTHLIKTRGQQVTLRCSPISGHKSVSWYQQVLGQGPQFIFQYYEKEERGRGNFPDRFSARQFPNYSSELNVNALLLGDSALYLCASSPWTLGSNQPQHFGDGTRLSIL.